This T cell receptor (beta chain) stems from a study of T cells expressing NK-cell markers. Germline assignment: CDR1 DFQATT and CDR2 SNEGSKA (reference sequence). The CDR3 has 17 residues. UMIs accompanied the 5'RACE template switching by which TCR beta cDNA was made. Using the 5' RACE reads, TCRdb records one entry per CDR3 protein without DNA. The sample shows approximately 150,000 distinct CDR3 sequences, and less than 15% sits with its ten largest clones. A remark on this clonotype: Its antigen is unknown.

Study-level results: Dominant NKG2C+ clonotypes in 6 or 7 donors made up about 1.0-7.0% of CD8+ T cells. Questions lingered over whether expanded NKG2C+ T cell clones were HCMV-specific. A few donors likewise had their CD3+CD56-NKG2C+ fraction led by these clonotypes.

The rearrangement joins TRBV20-1 to TRBJ2-3; the TRBD2 assignment by TCRdb is unverifiable without DNA. Specimen: blood T cells: a sorted CD56 or NKG2C T cell subset, CD4+ or CD8+ T cells, or bulk PBMC T cells (not recorded which). The clonotype was recovered from a man younger than 35 in good health. CDR3 loop: CSARDLLGTSGTDTQYF.